The 9 T cell receptor beta chains below come from one sample, sequenced in a study of blood T cells in healthy people across ages. It was with a sample-barcoded 5' primer and a J-beta primer mix that a second PCR of roughly 7 to 12 cycles was run. TCRdb itself ran the 5' RACE reads through MiXCR, one entry per CDR3 protein. The top ten clones hold about 0.72% of a sample with roughly 1,100,000 distinct CDR3 sequences, approximately 25% of them seen once. This same sample was also taken into another study, of T cells of mothers and their children.

The material sequenced was blood. The receptors here all came from a girl aged 2 to 9 in good health.

The sample holds a few counts of this clonotype. The chain recombines TRBV28 with TRBJ2-3; tentative D call: TRBD2 (6 bases). Germline V gives CDR1 MDHEN, CDR2 SYDVKM. This CDR3 contains 19 residues. Trimming removed 6 bases at V and 1 base at J, with 26 bases between. CDR3 loop: CASSRGVRRGQMGTDTQYF. The CDR3 DNA follows: TGTGCCAGCAGCCGCGGGGTGCGGCGGGGCCAGATGGGCACAGATACGCAGTATTTT.

The CDR3 loop reads CASSLERAFNEKLFF. The CDR3 DNA reads as TGTGCCAGCAGCTTAGAGAGGGCGTTTAATGAAAAACTGTTTTTT. The chain combines TRBV7-8 with TRBJ1-4, with D uncertain. The CDR3 loop spans 15 amino acids. Trimming pared 1 base from V and 4 bases from J, leaving 10 bases between. CDR1 and CDR2 (germline): SGHVS, FQNEAQ.

This chain joins TRBV6-2 or TRBV6-3 and TRBJ2-5; possibly TRBD1 or TRBD2 for D (5 bases each). The tail of the sequence fits TRBJ2-7 better, so the J call may be wrong. CDR3 size: 13 residues. Germline loops: CDR1 MNHEY, CDR2 SVGEGT. The DNA for the CDR3 is TGTGCCAGCAGACGGGACGGAAACTACGAGCAGTACTTC. It translates to CASRRDGNYEQYF.

This clonotype was counted a few times. This chain connects TRBV7-3 to TRBJ1-2, with 8 bases aligning to TRBD1. J gave up 4 bases and V 3 bases, and 4 bases lay outside the gene matches. Germline V lookup: CDR1 SGHTA, CDR2 FQGTGA. This CDR3 has 14 amino acids. The CDR3 loop reads CASSLNRGSYGYTF. In nucleotides, the CDR3 is TGTGCCAGCAGCTTGAACAGGGGGTCCTATGGCTACACCTTC. The full variable domain, its missing parts supplied by reference TRBV7-3 and TRBJ1-2, is GAGVSQTPSNKVTEKGKYVELRCDPISGHTALYWYRQSLGQGPEFLIYFQGTGAADDSGLPNDRFFAVRPEGSVSTLKIQRTERGDSAVYLCASSLNRGSYGYTFGSGTRLTVV.

The sample holds a few counts of this clonotype. This chain links TRBV27 with TRBJ2-7; D gene ambiguous. Trimming cost V 3 bases and J 3 bases, with 12 bases left between them. The V gene's germline CDR1 is MNHEY and CDR2 SMNVEV (reference sequence). This CDR3 region has 14 residues. CDR3 protein: CASSFRSSFYEQYF. In nucleotides, the CDR3 is TGTGCCAGCAGTTTTAGGAGTTCCTTCTACGAGCAGTACTTC.

The chain has TRBV21-1 and TRBJ2-1; the listed D gene, TRBD1, was not tested against the DNA. TRBV21-1 is a pseudogene. The CDR3 covers 14 residues. CDR3 nucleotides: TGTGCCAGCCAACGGGACAGGTGGTACAATGAGCAGTTCTTC. This translates into CASQRDRWYNEQFF.

This chain uses TRBV12-3 or TRBV12-4 with TRBJ2-5; D is possibly TRBD1 (7 bases). The DNA end is more similar to TRBJ2-1, so the J call may be wrong. The CDR3 spans 13 residues. The CDR3 nucleotides read TGTGCCAGCAACAGGGGAGGTATCCATGAGCAGTTCTTC. This sequence encodes CASNRGGIHEQFF.

The chain uses TRBV7-6 and TRBJ2-1; 13 positions agree with TRBD2. CDR1 is SGHVS and CDR2 is FNYEAQ in the germline V gene. The CDR3 contains 17 residues. V was pared by 5 bases and J by 5 bases, with 9 bases of the junction left unmatched. The CDR3 protein is CASSPSPLAGGHNEQFF. The DNA of the CDR3 is TGTGCCAGCAGCCCCAGCCCACTAGCGGGAGGGCACAATGAGCAGTTCTTC. Looking up the rest from reference TRBV7-6 and TRBJ2-1 gives the full variable domain: GAGVSQSPRYKVTKRGQDVALRCDPISGHVSLYWYRQALGQGPEFLTYFNYEAQQDKSGLPNDRFSAERPEGSISTLTIQRTEQRDSAMYRCASSPSPLAGGHNEQFFGPGTRLTVL.

V gene TRBV28 combines with J gene TRBJ2-1; TRBD1 might be the D (5 bases). Trimming pared 6 bases from V and 3 bases from J, leaving 12 bases between. Germline V gene data show CDR1 as MDHEN and CDR2 as SYDVKM. The CDR3 runs 14 residues. DNA for the CDR3: TGTGCCAGCAGCACACAGGAGCTCTACAATGAGCAGTTCTTC. Protein product: CASSTQELYNEQFF.